This TCR beta chain comes out of a study of shared clonotypes between healthy human individuals. Study context: Plates per donor: three CD4 naive, three CD4 memory, two CD8 naive, one CD8 memory.

CDR3 length: 10 residues. Germline V gene lookup returns CDR1 DFQATT and CDR2 SNEGSKA (reference sequence). Method: immunoSEQ multiplex PCR; TCRdb's copy keeps in-frame clones and lacks some. The data show some 580,000 clones, with almost 97% seen just once and about 0.06% held by the top ten. V gene TRBV20-1 combines with J gene TRBJ2-5; D unresolved. With the DNA end fitting TRBJ2-7 better, the J assignment may be wrong. Sequenced: naive CD4+ T cells sorted from blood. Subset meaning: CD45RA+ positively selected. The source is a woman in her twenties or thirties in good health. The CDR3 sequence is CSATEYEQYF. For the CDR3, the DNA is TGCAGTGCTACAGAATACGAGCAGTACTTC.